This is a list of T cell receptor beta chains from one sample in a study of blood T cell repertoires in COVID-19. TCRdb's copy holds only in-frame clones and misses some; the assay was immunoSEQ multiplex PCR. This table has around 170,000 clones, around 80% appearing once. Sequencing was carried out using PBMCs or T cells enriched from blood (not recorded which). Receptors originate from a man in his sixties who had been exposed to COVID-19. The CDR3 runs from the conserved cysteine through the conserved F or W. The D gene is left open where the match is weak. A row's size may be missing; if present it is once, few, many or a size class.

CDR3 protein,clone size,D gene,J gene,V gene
CASSYTGVGYGYTF,NA,TRBD1,TRBJ1-2,TRBV6-5
CASSLTSGTSEQFF,NA,TRBD2,TRBJ2-1,TRBV19
CASSFGTGGDEQFF,NA,TRBD1,TRBJ2-1,TRBV5-8
CASSLRGQTYEQYF,NA,TRBD1,TRBJ2-7,TRBV5-4
CASSRREFDGELFF,NA,TRBD2,TRBJ2-2,TRBV19
CASSPPGLAVSYNEQFF,once,TRBD2,TRBJ2-1,TRBV6-6
CASSSTGRGTEAFF,NA,TRBD1,TRBJ1-1,TRBV27
CASHQRGGWLADTQYF,NA,NA,TRBJ2-3,TRBV2
CATSERLAGGQETQYF,NA,TRBD2,TRBJ2-5,TRBV15
CASSIAPSGSPSDTQYF,NA,TRBD2,TRBJ2-3,TRBV19